This TCR beta chain is from a study of CD8+CD57+ T cells in acquired aplastic anemia. Looking at the study overall: Sorting CD4+ and CD8+ cells gave DNA averaging approximately 3 ug.

The CDR3 consists of 14 residues. Germline V CDR1 and CDR2: SGDLS, YYNGEE. The V end was cut by 0 bases, the J end by 3 bases, with 8 bases between. Flow cytometry had shown expanded CD8+CD57+ cells in the patients chosen for sequencing. The template used for profiling TCR beta VDJ and CDR3 was genomic DNA. TCRdb analysed the reads with MiXCR anew, one entry per CDR3 protein. The data show tens of thousands of distinct CDR3 sequences, with under 80% seen just once and roughly 80% held by the top ten. The chain uses TRBV9 and TRBJ2-3; weak D call: TRBD2 (5 bases). This clonotype was obtained from a human donor with aplastic anemia. Sequencing was carried out using sorted CD4+, CD8+, or CD8+CD57+ T cells (not recorded which) from PBMCs. The CDR3 sequence is CASSVGGSTDTQYF. The CDR3 nucleotides are TGTGCCAGCAGCGTAGGTGGGAGTACAGATACGCAGTATTTT.